The present T cell receptor beta chain was sequenced within a study of neurological immune-mediated disorders. Per the germline V gene, CDR1 is DFQATT and CDR2 is SNEGSKA (reference sequence). V shed 4 bases and J 0 bases; nucleotides not matched to a gene: 7. The CDR3 totals 16 residues. Study-wide points: Patients with HTLV-1-associated myelopathy showed the most TCR clonal expansion. Those with multiple sclerosis showed the least, falling below healthy controls. The absence of any CDR3 amino acid sequence shared by expanded clones across subjects suggests that repertoires were private in all groups.

This clonotype was seen once. Antigen: not known. The cDNA was synthesized by means of template-switch 5'RACE, which was carried out with 10-nucleotide random UMIs. TCRdb redid the calling of the 5' RACE reads with MiXCR, one entry per CDR3 protein. Of more than 35,000 distinct CDR3 sequences detected, 10% appear once; the ten largest clones hold approximately 6.3%. The chain recombines TRBV20-1 with TRBJ2-1; 9 nucleotides match TRBD2. Specimen: PBMCs. This clonotype originated in a woman in her 30s with HTLV-1-associated myelopathy (HAM/TSP). DNA for the CDR3: TGCAGTGCTATGAAGGCGGGGGGGAGCTCCTACAATGAGCAGTTCTTC. The encoded protein is CSAMKAGGSSYNEQFF.